A selection of T cell receptor beta chains follows, all from one sample in a study of blood T cell repertoires in COVID-19. Some clones are missing from TCRdb's copy, which holds only in-frame ones; the method was immunoSEQ multiplex PCR. The profile covers approximately 280,000 clones, with roughly four fifths appearing a single time and 5% taken by the ten largest. The sequenced sample was PBMCs or T cells enriched from blood (not recorded which). All receptors derive from a man aged 40-49 years who had been exposed to COVID-19. Each CDR3 is given with its conserved first and last residue. Fields, in order: clone size, J gene, D gene, V gene, CDR3 protein, CDR3 DNA. The D gene is left open where the match is weak. Clone size is stated in some rows and not others, as once, few, many or a class when expanded.

size: once
J: TRBJ1-4
D: NA
V: TRBV30
CDR3: CAWTAGMGNEKLFF
DNA: TGTGCCTGGACCGCAGGGATGGGAAATGAAAAACTGTTTTTT

size: NA
J: TRBJ2-1
D: NA
V: TRBV30
CDR3: CASTWGRHEQFF
DNA: TGTGCCTCCACGTGGGGCCGGCATGAGCAGTTCTTC

size: NA
J: TRBJ2-2
D: TRBD1
V: TRBV12-3/TRBV12-4
CDR3: CASGQGNTGELFF
DNA: TGTGCCAGCGGACAGGGGAACACCGGGGAGCTGTTTTTT

size: NA
J: TRBJ2-1
D: NA
V: TRBV19
CDR3: CASSIDPRGEQFF
DNA: TGTGCCAGTAGTATAGATCCCCGGGGTGAGCAGTTCTTC

size: NA
J: TRBJ2-5
D: TRBD1
V: TRBV7-7
CDR3: CASSLAPGQGETQYF
DNA: TGTGCTAGCAGCTTAGCGCCGGGACAGGGGGAGACCCAGTACTTC

size: NA
J: TRBJ2-1
D: NA
V: TRBV28
CDR3: CASSLAQGGNPYNEQFF
DNA: TGTGCCAGCAGTTTGGCTCAGGGGGGTAACCCCTACAATGAGCAGTTCTTC

size: NA
J: TRBJ2-3
D: TRBD1
V: TRBV19
CDR3: CASRGQNTLRTDTQYF
DNA: TGTGCCAGTAGGGGACAGAATACACTCCGCACAGATACGCAGTATTTT

size: NA
J: TRBJ1-1
D: NA
V: TRBV15
CDR3: CATSREAGWTEAFF
DNA: TGTGCCACCAGCAGAGAGGCAGGGTGGACTGAAGCTTTCTTT

size: NA
J: TRBJ2-1
D: NA
V: TRBV4-2
CDR3: CASSQGWSQGSSYNEQFF
DNA: TGTGCCAGCAGCCAAGGATGGTCCCAGGGTAGCTCCTACAATGAGCAGTTCTTC

size: once
J: TRBJ2-1
D: NA
V: TRBV10-3
CDR3: CAISNRQGGYNEQFF
DNA: TGTGCCATCAGTAATCGACAGGGAGGTTACAATGAGCAGTTCTTC

size: NA
J: TRBJ2-7
D: NA
V: TRBV5-6
CDR3: CASSLYGLAGGGGQYF
DNA: TGTGCCAGCAGCTTGTATGGACTAGCAGGGGGAGGTGGGCAGTACTTC

size: NA
J: TRBJ2-5
D: TRBD1
V: TRBV5-1
CDR3: CASSWSGTGGETQYF
DNA: TGCGCCAGCAGCTGGTCCGGGACAGGGGGAGAGACCCAGTACTTC

size: NA
J: TRBJ1-5
D: NA
V: TRBV28
CDR3: CASRPQGWDQPQHF
DNA: TGTGCCAGCCGGCCCCAGGGTTGGGATCAGCCCCAGCATTTT

size: NA
J: TRBJ2-7
D: NA
V: TRBV14
CDR3: CASSRSGEQYF
DNA: TGTGCCAGCAGCCGGTCGGGCGAGCAGTACTTC

size: NA
J: TRBJ2-3
D: NA
V: TRBV28
CDR3: CASSFQEGWSDTQYF
DNA: TGTGCCAGCAGTTTTCAGGAGGGATGGTCCGATACGCAGTATTTT

size: NA
J: TRBJ1-2
D: NA
V: TRBV15
CDR3: CATSSIQGENYGYTF
DNA: TGTGCCACCAGCAGCATACAGGGTGAAAACTATGGCTACACCTTC

size: NA
J: TRBJ2-6
D: TRBD2
V: TRBV2
CDR3: CASSPYISGNAPGRGANVLTF
DNA: TGTGCCAGCAGTCCTTATATTAGCGGGAACGCACCTGGGAGAGGGGCCAACGTCCTGACTTTC

size: NA
J: TRBJ2-5
D: TRBD2
V: TRBV30
CDR3: CAWTLAGGETQYF
DNA: TGTGCCTGGACCCTAGCGGGGGGAGAGACCCAGTACTTC

size: NA
J: TRBJ1-4
D: NA
V: TRBV2
CDR3: CASMRVGEKLFF
DNA: TGTGCCAGCATGAGGGTGGGAGAAAAACTGTTTTTT

size: NA
J: TRBJ2-1
D: NA
V: TRBV5-1
CDR3: CASTAGGGGYNEQFF
DNA: TGCGCCAGCACTGCTGGGGGGGGCGGTTACAATGAGCAGTTCTTC

size: NA
J: TRBJ2-3
D: TRBD2
V: TRBV18
CDR3: CASSPGVGAGVDTQYF
DNA: TGTGCCAGCTCACCAGGCGTCGGAGCGGGAGTAGATACGCAGTATTTT

size: NA
J: TRBJ2-1
D: NA
V: TRBV12-3/TRBV12-4
CDR3: CASSLSTGRGQFF
DNA: TGTGCCAGCAGTTTATCAACAGGACGTGGGCAGTTCTTC

size: NA
J: TRBJ2-1
D: TRBD2
V: TRBV4-2
CDR3: CASSHSGTSGSVIYNEQFF
DNA: TGTGCCAGCAGCCATTCCGGGACTAGCGGGAGTGTGATCTACAATGAGCAGTTCTTC